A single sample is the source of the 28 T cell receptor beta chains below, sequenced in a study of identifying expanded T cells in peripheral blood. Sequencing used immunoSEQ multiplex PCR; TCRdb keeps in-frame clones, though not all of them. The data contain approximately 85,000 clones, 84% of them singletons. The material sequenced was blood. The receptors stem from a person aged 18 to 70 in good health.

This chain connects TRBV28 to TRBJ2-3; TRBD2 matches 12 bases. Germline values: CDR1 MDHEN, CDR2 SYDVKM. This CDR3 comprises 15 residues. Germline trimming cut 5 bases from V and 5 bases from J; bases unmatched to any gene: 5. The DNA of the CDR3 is TGTGCCAGCAGTGCCGGGACTAGCGGGCAAGATACGCAGTATTTT. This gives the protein CASSAGTSGQDTQYF. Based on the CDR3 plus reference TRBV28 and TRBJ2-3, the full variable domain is DVKVTQSSRYLVKRTGEKVFLECVQDMDHENMFWYRQDPGLGLRLIYFSYDVKMKEKGDIPEGYSVSREKKERFSLILESASTNQTSMYLCASSAGTSGQDTQYFGPGTRLTVL.

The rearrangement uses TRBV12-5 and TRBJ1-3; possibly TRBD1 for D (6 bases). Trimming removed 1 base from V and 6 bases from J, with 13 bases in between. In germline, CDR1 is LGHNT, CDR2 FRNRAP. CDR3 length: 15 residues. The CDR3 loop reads CASGLAAGDENTIYF. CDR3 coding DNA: TGTGCTAGTGGTTTGGCCGCAGGGGATGAAAACACCATATATTTT.

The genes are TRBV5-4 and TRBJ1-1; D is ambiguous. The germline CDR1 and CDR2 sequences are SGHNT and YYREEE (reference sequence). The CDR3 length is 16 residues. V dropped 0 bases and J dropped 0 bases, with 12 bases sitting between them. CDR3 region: CASSLVPDPMNTEAFF. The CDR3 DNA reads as TGTGCCAGCAGCTTGGTACCGGACCCCATGAACACTGAAGCTTTCTTT.

For the CDR3, the DNA is TGTGCCAGCAGCCCAACCTTCGCCCTAGCGGGAGGTCAGTTCTTC. Translation: CASSPTFALAGGQFF. The rearrangement links TRBV5-4 to TRBJ2-1; TRBD2 aligns across 11 bases. The CDR3 has 15 amino acids. Looked up from germline, CDR1 is SGHNT and CDR2 is YYREEE (reference sequence). V lost 4 bases to trimming and J lost 13 bases; unmatched junction nucleotides: 13.

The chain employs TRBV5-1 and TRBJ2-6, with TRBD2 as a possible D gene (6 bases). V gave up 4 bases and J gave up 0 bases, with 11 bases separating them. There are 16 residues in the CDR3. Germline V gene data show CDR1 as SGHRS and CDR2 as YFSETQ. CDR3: CASSRGLPSGANVLTF. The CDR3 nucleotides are TGCGCCAGCAGCAGGGGACTCCCCTCTGGGGCCAACGTCCTGACTTTC.

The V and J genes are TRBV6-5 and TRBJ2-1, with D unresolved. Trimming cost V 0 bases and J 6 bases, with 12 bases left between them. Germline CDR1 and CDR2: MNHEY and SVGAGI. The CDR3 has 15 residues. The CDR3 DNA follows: TGTGCCAGCAGTTACTCGTGGGGATTCCTCAATGAGCAGTTCTTC. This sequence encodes CASSYSWGFLNEQFF.

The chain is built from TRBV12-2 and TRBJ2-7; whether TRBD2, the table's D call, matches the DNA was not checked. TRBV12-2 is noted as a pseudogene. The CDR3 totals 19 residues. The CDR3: CASRLGLDCGDRPSYEQYF. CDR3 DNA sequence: TGTGCAAGTCGCTTAGGTTTGGATTGCGGGGACCGTCCCTCCTACGAGCAGTACTTC.

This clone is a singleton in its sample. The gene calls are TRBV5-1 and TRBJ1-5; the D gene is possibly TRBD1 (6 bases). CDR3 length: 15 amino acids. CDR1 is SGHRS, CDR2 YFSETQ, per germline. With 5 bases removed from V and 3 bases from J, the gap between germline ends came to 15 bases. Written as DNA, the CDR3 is TGCGCCAGCAGTCCGTGGGCGGGGGCCAATCAGCCCCAGCATTTT. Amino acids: CASSPWAGANQPQHF.

The CDR3 DNA sequence: TGTGCCAGCAGCTCCCTACCTGGACAGGGCATTACCTACAATGAGCAGTTCTTC. As protein: CASSSLPGQGITYNEQFF. The J gene is TRBJ2-1, the V gene TRBV5-6; 8 bases line up with TRBD1. From germline, CDR1 is SGHDT and CDR2 YYEEEE. The CDR3 loop spans 18 amino acids. Trimming took 3 bases from V and 2 from J; bases not matched to a gene: 13.

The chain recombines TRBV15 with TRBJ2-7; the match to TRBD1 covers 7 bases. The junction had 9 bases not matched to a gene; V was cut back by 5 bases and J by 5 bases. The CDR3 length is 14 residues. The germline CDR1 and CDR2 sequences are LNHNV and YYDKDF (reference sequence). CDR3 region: CATSARQGEDEQYF. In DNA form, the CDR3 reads TGTGCCACCAGCGCCAGACAGGGAGAGGACGAGCAGTACTTC.

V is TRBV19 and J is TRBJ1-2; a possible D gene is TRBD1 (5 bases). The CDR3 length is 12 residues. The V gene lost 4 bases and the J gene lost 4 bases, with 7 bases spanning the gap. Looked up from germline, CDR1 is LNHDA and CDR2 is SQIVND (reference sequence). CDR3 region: CASSTDIYGYTF. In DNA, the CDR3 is TGTGCCAGTAGTACGGACATCTATGGCTACACCTTC.

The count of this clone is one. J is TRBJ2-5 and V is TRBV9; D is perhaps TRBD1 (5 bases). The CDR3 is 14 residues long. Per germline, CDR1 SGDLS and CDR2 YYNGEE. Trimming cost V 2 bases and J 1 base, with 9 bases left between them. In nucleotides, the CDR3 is TGTGCCAGCAGCGTCCAGGGTTCCCAAGAGACCCAGTACTTC. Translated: CASSVQGSQETQYF. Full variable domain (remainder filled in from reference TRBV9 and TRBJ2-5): DSGVTQTPKHLITATGQRVTLRCSPRSGDLSVYWYQQSLDQGLQFLIQYYNGEERAKGNILERFSAQQFPDLHSELNLSSLELGDSALYFCASSVQGSQETQYFGPGTRLLVL.

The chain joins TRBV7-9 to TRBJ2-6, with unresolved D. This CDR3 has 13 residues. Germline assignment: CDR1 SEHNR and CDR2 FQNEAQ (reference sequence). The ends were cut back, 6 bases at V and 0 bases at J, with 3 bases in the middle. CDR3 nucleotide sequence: TGTGCCAGCAGGGACTCTGGGGCCAACGTCCTGACTTTC. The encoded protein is CASRDSGANVLTF.

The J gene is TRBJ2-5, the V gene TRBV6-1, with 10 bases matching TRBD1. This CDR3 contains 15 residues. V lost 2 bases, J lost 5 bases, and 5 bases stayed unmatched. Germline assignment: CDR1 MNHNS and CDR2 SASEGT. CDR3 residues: CASSERTGGRETQYF. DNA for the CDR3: TGTGCCAGCAGTGAACGGACAGGGGGACGGGAGACCCAGTACTTC.

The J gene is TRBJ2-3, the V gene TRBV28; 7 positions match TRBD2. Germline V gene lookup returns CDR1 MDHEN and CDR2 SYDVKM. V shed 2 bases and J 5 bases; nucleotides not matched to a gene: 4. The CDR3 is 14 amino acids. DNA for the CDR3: TGTGCCAGCAGTTTAATGGGAGGGCGAGATACGCAGTATTTT. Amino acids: CASSLMGGRDTQYF.

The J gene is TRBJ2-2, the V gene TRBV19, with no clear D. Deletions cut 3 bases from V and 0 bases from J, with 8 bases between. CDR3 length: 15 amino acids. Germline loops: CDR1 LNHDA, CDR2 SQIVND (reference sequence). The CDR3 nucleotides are TGTGCCAGTAGTATTATCACATCGAACACCGGGGAGCTGTTTTTT. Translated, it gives CASSIITSNTGELFF.

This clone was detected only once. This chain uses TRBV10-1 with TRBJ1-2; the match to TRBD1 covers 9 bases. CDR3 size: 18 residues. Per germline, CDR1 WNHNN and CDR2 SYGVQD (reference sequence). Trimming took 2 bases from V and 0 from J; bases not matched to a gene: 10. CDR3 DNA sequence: TGCGCCAGCAGTGAGGACCCGGGACAGGGTCCAGCTAACTATGGCTACACCTTC. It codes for CASSEDPGQGPANYGYTF.

Here the CDR3 DNA reads TGTGCCAGTAGTGCCCCCTCCCAGCGGAGCTGGTACAATGAGCAGTTCTTC. Encoded protein: CASSAPSQRSWYNEQFF. The chain joins TRBV19 to TRBJ2-1; perhaps TRBD2 as D (5 bases). The CDR3 length is 17 residues. Trimming took off 5 bases at V and 4 bases at J, with 21 bases between the two ends. Germline loops: CDR1 LNHDA, CDR2 SQIVND (reference sequence).

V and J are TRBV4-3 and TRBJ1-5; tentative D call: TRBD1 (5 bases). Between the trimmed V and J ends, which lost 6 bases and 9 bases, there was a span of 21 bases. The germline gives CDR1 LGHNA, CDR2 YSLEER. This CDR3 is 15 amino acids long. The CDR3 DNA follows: TGCGCCAGCAGGTTCGACAGAGCCCATTCTCCGCCCCAGCATTTT. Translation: CASRFDRAHSPPQHF.

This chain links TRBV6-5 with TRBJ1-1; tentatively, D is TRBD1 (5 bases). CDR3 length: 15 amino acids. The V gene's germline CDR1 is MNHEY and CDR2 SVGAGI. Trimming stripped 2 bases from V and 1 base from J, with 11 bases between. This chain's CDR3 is CASSYEDKGNTEAFF. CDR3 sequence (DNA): TGTGCCAGCAGTTACGAGGACAAGGGGAACACTGAAGCTTTCTTT.

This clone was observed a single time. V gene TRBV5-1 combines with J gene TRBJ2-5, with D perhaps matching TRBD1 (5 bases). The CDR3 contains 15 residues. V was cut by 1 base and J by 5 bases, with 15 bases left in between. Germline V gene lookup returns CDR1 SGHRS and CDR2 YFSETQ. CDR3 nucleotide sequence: TGCGCCAGCAGCTTGTATGGCAGGGTAGAGGAGACCCAGTACTTC. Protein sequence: CASSLYGRVEETQYF.

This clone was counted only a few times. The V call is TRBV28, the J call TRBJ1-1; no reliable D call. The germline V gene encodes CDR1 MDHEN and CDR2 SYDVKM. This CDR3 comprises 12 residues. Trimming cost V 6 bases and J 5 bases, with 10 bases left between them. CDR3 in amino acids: CASSLRSTEAFF. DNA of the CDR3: TGTGCCAGCAGCCTACGGTCAACTGAAGCTTTCTTT. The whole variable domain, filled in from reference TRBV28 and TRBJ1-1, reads DVKVTQSSRYLVKRTGEKVFLECVQDMDHENMFWYRQDPGLGLRLIYFSYDVKMKEKGDIPEGYSVSREKKERFSLILESASTNQTSMYLCASSLRSTEAFFGQGTRLTVV.

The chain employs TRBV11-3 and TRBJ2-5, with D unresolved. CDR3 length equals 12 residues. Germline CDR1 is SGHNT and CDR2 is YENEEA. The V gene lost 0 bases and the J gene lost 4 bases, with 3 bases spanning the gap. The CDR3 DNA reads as TGTGCCAGCAGCTTAGATAGAGAGACCCAGTACTTC. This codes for CASSLDRETQYF.

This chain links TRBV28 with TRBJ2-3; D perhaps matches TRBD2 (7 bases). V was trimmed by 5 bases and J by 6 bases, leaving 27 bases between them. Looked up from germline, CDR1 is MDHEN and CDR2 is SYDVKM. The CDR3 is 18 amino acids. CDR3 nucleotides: TGTGCCAGCAGTCCCCATTCCTTACTAGCGAGAGGGGGGGATACGCAGTATTTT. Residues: CASSPHSLLARGGDTQYF.

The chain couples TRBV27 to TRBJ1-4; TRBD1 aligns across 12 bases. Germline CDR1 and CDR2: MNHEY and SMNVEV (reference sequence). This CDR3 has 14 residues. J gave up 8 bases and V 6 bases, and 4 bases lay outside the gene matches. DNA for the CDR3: TGTGCCAGCAGCTCCGGGACAGGGGGCGAAAAACTGTTTTTT. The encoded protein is CASSSGTGGEKLFF.

The CDR3 nucleotides read TGCGCCAGCAGTAAGGTTCCAGGGGCATCCGGGGAGCTGTTTTTT. Translation gives CASSKVPGASGELFF. The chain joins TRBV5-1 to TRBJ2-2, with D perhaps TRBD1 (6 bases). There are 15 residues in the CDR3. CDR1 and CDR2 from the germline V gene are SGHRS and YFSETQ. Between the trimmed V and J ends, which lost 5 bases and 6 bases, there was a span of 17 bases.

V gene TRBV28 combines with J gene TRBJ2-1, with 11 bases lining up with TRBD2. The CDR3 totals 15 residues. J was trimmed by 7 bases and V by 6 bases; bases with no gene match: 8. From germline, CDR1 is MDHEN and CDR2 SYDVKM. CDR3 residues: CASRYSGGGRNEQFF. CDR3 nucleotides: TGTGCCAGCAGATATAGCGGGGGGGGAAGAAATGAGCAGTTCTTC.

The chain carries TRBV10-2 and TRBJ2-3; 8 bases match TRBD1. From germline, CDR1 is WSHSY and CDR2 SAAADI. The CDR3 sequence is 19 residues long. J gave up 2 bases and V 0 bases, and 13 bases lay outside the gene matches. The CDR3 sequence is CASSESVLWTGPHTDTQYF. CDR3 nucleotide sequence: TGCGCCAGCAGTGAGTCAGTCCTATGGACAGGGCCCCACACAGATACGCAGTATTTT.